Listed here is a single TCR beta chain. Its antigen remains unknown. The germline V and J ends were trimmed by 0 bases and 7 bases, with 12 bases remaining between them. Germline V gene lookup returns CDR1 SGHVS and CDR2 FNYEAQ. CDR3 size: 14 residues. These data are taken from a study of shared clonotypes between healthy human individuals. Using immunoSEQ multiplex PCR, the repertoire was profiled, and TCRdb retains in-frame clones only, with some absent. Counted here are about 1.1 million clones, approximately 77% occurring once; the ten biggest clones make up over 0.8%. Study conclusions and caveats: Only blood was sampled, and tissue TCR repertoires likely differ from blood ones.

Sequencing used memory CD4+ T cells from PBMCs. Subset here: CD45RA-negative fraction. This TCR came from a man between 18 and 29 years old in good health. Some clones in this sample may be carry-over from other donors' samples. The gene calls are TRBV7-6 and TRBJ1-1; D may be TRBD1 (5 bases). DNA of the CDR3: TGTGCCAGCAGCTTAGCGGCCGGGGGTGGTGAAGCTTTCTTT. Translated: CASSLAAGGGEAFF.